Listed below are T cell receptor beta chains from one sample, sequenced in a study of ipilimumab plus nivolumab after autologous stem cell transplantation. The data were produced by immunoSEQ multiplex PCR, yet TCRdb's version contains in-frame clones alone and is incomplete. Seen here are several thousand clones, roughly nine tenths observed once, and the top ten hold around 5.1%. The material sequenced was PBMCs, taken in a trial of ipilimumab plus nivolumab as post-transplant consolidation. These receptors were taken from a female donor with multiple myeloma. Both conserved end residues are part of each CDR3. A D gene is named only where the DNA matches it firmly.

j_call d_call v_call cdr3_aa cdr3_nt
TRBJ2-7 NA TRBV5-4 CASSQDWSGEQYF TGTGCCAGCAGCCAAGACTGGTCGGGCGAGCAGTACTTC
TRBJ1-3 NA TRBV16 CASSHRDSGNTIYF TGTGCCAGCAGCCACAGGGACTCTGGAAACACCATATATTTT
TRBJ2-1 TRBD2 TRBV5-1 CASSMGTSGSHEQFF TGCGCCAGCAGTATGGGGACTAGCGGGAGTCATGAGCAGTTCTTC
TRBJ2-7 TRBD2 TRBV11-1 CASSPSGLAGGLYEQYF TGTGCCAGCAGCCCGTCGGGACTAGCGGGAGGCCTCTACGAGCAGTACTTC
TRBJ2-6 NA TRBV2 CASSGDGAGANVLTF TGTGCCAGCAGTGGGGACGGGGCTGGGGCCAACGTCCTGACTTTC
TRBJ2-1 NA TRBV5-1 CASSFSGDNEQFF TGCGCCAGCAGCTTCAGCGGCGACAATGAGCAGTTCTTC
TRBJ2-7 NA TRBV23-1 CASSSEVISSYEQYF TGCGCCAGCAGTTCGGAGGTTATTAGCTCCTACGAGCAGTACTTC
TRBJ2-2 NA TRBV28 CASLNAGSTGELFF TGTGCCAGCCTCAACGCGGGGTCCACCGGGGAGCTGTTTTTT
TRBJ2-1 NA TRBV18 CASSPDRGLRTSGYNEQFF TGTGCCAGCTCACCTGACAGGGGGCTTAGGACTAGCGGCTACAATGAGCAGTTCTTC
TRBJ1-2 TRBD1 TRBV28 CASTLSGGARDYGYTF TGTGCCAGCACCCTTTCAGGGGGCGCTAGGGACTATGGCTACACCTTC
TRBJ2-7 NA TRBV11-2 CASSYRVAYHEQYF TGTGCCAGCAGCTACAGGGTCGCTTACCACGAGCAGTACTTC
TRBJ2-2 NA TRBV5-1 CASSSGSNTGELFF TGCGCCAGCTCCTCCGGGTCGAACACCGGGGAGCTGTTTTTT
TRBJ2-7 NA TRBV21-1 CASSPLRGTGKGDEQYF TGTGCCAGCAGCCCACTCCGTGGGACGGGGAAAGGGGACGAGCAGTACTTC